The text below deals with one T cell receptor beta chain. Trimming stripped 4 bases from V and 1 base from J, with 6 bases between. The CDR3 spans 13 residues. Germline V gene lookup returns CDR1 SGHKS and CDR2 YYEKEE (reference sequence). These data originate in a study of control samples from healthy donors and cancer patients. Clones were read by immunoSEQ multiplex PCR, and TCRdb kept only the in-frame ones, dropping some. The sample shows approximately 68,000 clones, 75% to 85% of them seen only once. J is TRBJ1-5 and V is TRBV5-5; D remains unclear. The receptor was derived from a man between 60 and 75 years old in good health. Sequencing was done on a sample of blood. The CDR3 here is CASSGLSNQPQHF. The CDR3 region has the DNA TGTGCCAGCAGCGGGCTCAGCAATCAGCCCCAGCATTTT.